The clone carrying this T cell receptor (beta chain) was detected only a few times. The sample comes from a study of T-cell memory formation after mild COVID-19. TCRdb analysed the 5' RACE reads with MiXCR anew, one entry per CDR3 protein. The sample lists roughly 260,000 distinct CDR3 sequences; 15% to 20% were seen once. V dropped 7 bases and J dropped 1; count of bases not matched to a gene: 5. The CDR3 spans 15 residues. Sample: PBMCs or a T cell subset sorted from them (not recorded which). This receptor was taken from a man aged 18-30 years who had mild COVID-19 (a few samples of this study predate the infection). Cell type and time point are not known. The chain couples TRBV12-3 or TRBV12-4 to TRBJ2-1; 9 bases agree with TRBD1. The CDR3 DNA reads TGTGCCAGCATAGGTGGACAGGGGTCCTACAATGAGCAGTTCTTC. Protein: CASIGGQGSYNEQFF.